This T cell receptor (beta chain) emerged from a study of cytomegalovirus exposure and HLA in healthy donors. This clone registers medium-sized by frequency. Germline V gene data show CDR1 as MNHNS and CDR2 as SASEGT. CDR3 length: 13 amino acids. Trimming took off 3 bases at V and 2 bases at J, with 8 bases between the two ends. PCR was performed using 60 Vbeta and 13 Jbeta primers. Assay used: immunoSEQ multiplex PCR; TCRdb lists only in-frame clones, some missing. The table gives 30,000 to 40,000 clones; the top ten clones make up 5.5% to 7% of it. This rearrangement joins TRBV6-1 to TRBJ2-7; no reliable D call. This clonotype was sampled from a human donor in good health. The sequenced material came from PBMCs. CDR3 sequence reads: CASSDSNPYEQYF. The CDR3 region has the DNA TGTGCCAGCAGTGACAGTAATCCCTACGAGCAGTACTTC.